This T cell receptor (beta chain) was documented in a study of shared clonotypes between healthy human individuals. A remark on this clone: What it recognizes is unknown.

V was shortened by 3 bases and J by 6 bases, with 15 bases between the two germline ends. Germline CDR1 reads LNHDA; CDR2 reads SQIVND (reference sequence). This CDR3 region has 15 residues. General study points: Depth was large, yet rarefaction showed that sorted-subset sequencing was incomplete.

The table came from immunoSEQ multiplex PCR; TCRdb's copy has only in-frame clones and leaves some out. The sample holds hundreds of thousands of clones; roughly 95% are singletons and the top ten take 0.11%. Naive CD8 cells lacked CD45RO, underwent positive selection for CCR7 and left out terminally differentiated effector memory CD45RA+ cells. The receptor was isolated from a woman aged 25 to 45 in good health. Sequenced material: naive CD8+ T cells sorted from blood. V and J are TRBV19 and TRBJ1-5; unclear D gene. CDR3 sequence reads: CASSILGGKIQPQHF. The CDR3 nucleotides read TGTGCCAGTAGTATTCTCGGAGGCAAAATTCAGCCCCAGCATTTT.